The 20 T cell receptor beta chains presented below share a single source sample, sequenced in a study of blood T cell repertoires in COVID-19. TCRdb's copy holds only in-frame clones and misses some; the assay was immunoSEQ multiplex PCR. This sample carries 15,000 to 20,000 clones, more than 75% of them seen once, and the ten largest clones take 15% to 20%. Sequencing was carried out using peripheral blood. The receptors shown here come from a human donor in a cohort sampled during active COVID-19.

The V gene is TRBV4-3, the J gene TRBJ2-2; D is possibly TRBD2 (7 bases). Trimming pared 4 bases from V and 7 bases from J, leaving 19 bases between. The CDR3 is 16 residues long. The germline CDR1 and CDR2 sequences are LGHNA and YSLEER. The CDR3 loop reads CASSRGLSQGVGELFF. CDR3 bases: TGCGCCAGCAGCCGGGGACTATCACAGGGAGTCGGGGAGCTGTTTTTT.

The rearrangement links TRBV5-1 to TRBJ1-3; D possibly corresponds to TRBD1 (6 bases). V was shortened by 4 bases and J by 4 bases, with 15 bases between the two germline ends. The germline gives CDR1 SGHRS, CDR2 YFSETQ. CDR3 length equals 15 residues. The CDR3 DNA sequence: TGCGCCAGCAGCCCGGCGCAGGGGAACGGAAACACCATATATTTT. This codes for CASSPAQGNGNTIYF.

The genes are TRBV2 and TRBJ1-6; D may be TRBD1 (5 bases). V lost 3 bases and J 8 bases, leaving 11 bases between the germline ends. The CDR3 totals 14 residues. Germline lookup yields CDR1 SNHLY and CDR2 FYNNEI. The CDR3 bases are TGTGCCAGCAGTGAGGTAGGGGCGGATTCACCCCTCCACTTT. Translating it yields CASSEVGADSPLHF.

The chain combines TRBV7-8 with TRBJ2-7, with 8 positions matching TRBD1. Trimming removed 5 bases from V and 2 bases from J; junction bases left unmatched: 5. Germline V gives CDR1 SGHVS, CDR2 FQNEAQ. This CDR3 has 14 amino acids. For the CDR3, the DNA is TGTGCCAGCAGCCGAGGACAGGGACCCTACGAGCAGTACTTC. It codes for CASSRGQGPYEQYF.

This chain connects TRBV7-2 to TRBJ2-1; the match to TRBD1 covers 8 bases. The V segment lost 5 bases and the J segment 2 bases; nucleotides outside the gene matches: 5. CDR3 length equals 15 residues. Germline assignment: CDR1 SGHTA and CDR2 FQGNSA. CDR3 sequence (DNA): TGTGCCAGCAGCAGGGACAGGTCGGCCTACAATGAGCAGTTCTTC. Protein product: CASSRDRSAYNEQFF. The entire variable domain, with the rest obtained from reference TRBV7-2 and TRBJ2-1, is as follows: GAGVSQSPSNKVTEKGKDVELRCDPISGHTALYWYRQSLGQGLEFLIYFQGNSAPDKSGLPSDRFSAERTGGSVSTLTIQRTQQEDSAVYLCASSRDRSAYNEQFFGPGTRLTVL.

The CDR3 sequence: CASSPGLAGGPWEQYF. For the CDR3, the DNA is TGTGCCAGTAGTCCGGGACTAGCGGGAGGGCCGTGGGAGCAGTACTTC. V gene TRBV19 combines with J gene TRBJ2-7, with 16 bases identical to TRBD2. V trimming: 5 bases; J trimming: 7 bases; junction bases outside the gene matches: 8. CDR3 size: 16 residues. Germline V gene lookup returns CDR1 LNHDA and CDR2 SQIVND (reference sequence).

V is TRBV11-2 and J is TRBJ1-1, with 7 bases aligning to TRBD1. Trimming cost V 1 base and J 4 bases; bases outside gene matches: 12. The CDR3 totals 17 residues. CDR1 SGHAT and CDR2 FQNNGV come from the germline V gene. The CDR3 is CASSLGLRRQGPTEAFF. The CDR3, as DNA: TGTGCCAGCAGCTTAGGCCTCCGACGACAGGGCCCCACTGAAGCTTTCTTT.

The J gene is TRBJ2-3, the V gene TRBV29-1, with TRBD1 as a possible D gene (5 bases). Germline loops: CDR1 SQVTM, CDR2 ANQGSEA. Between the trimmed V and J ends, which lost 7 bases and 2 bases, there was a span of 22 bases. The CDR3 runs to 16 residues. The CDR3: CSAPQGGKAYTDTQYF. CDR3 DNA sequence: TGCAGCGCCCCCCAGGGCGGCAAAGCCTACACAGATACGCAGTATTTT.

The chain recombines TRBV11-2 with TRBJ1-2; D gene unclear. V lost 5 bases and J 4 bases, leaving 20 bases between the germline ends. Germline CDR1 and CDR2: SGHAT and FQNNGV. This CDR3 has 16 residues. The CDR3 protein is CASSRGMAGITYGYTF. The CDR3 region has the DNA TGTGCCAGCAGCCGAGGGATGGCGGGTATCACCTATGGCTACACCTTC. The whole variable domain, filled in from reference TRBV11-2 and TRBJ1-2, reads EAGVAQSPRYKIIEKRQSVAFWCNPISGHATLYWYQQILGQGPKLLIQFQNNGVVDDSQLPKDRFSAERLKGVDSTLKIQPAKLEDSAVYLCASSRGMAGITYGYTFGSGTRLTVV.

The J gene is TRBJ2-3, the V gene TRBV24-1; 9 bases map to TRBD2. CDR1 KGHDR and CDR2 SFDVKD come from the germline V gene. J gave up 2 bases and V 8 bases, and 10 bases lay outside the gene matches. This CDR3 comprises 16 residues. CDR3 bases: TGTGCCACCAAGAGGGGTAGCGGGAGAAACACAGATACGCAGTATTTT. Its translation is CATKRGSGRNTDTQYF.

This chain uses TRBV2 with TRBJ2-1; D is uncertain. CDR3 size: 13 residues. Germline CDR1 and CDR2: SNHLY and FYNNEI. V was trimmed by 4 bases and J by 2 bases, leaving 6 bases between them. CDR3 residues: CASSGSTYNEQFF. The CDR3 nucleotides are TGTGCCAGCAGTGGATCTACCTACAATGAGCAGTTCTTC.

Concerning this clone: One end of the junction varies from germline; a read error may be responsible. CDR3: CAISEIRDSNEQYF. DNA for the CDR3: TGTGCCATCAGTGAGATCCGGGACTCCAACGAGCAGTACTTC. The J gene is TRBJ2-7, the V gene TRBV10-3; tentative D call: TRBD2 (6 bases). There are 14 residues in the CDR3. The V gene's germline CDR1 is ENHRY and CDR2 SYGVKD.

This chain joins TRBV6-5 and TRBJ1-5, with 7 nucleotides matching TRBD1. With V trimmed by 5 bases and J by 7 bases, 8 bases remained unmatched. The CDR3 contains 14 residues. The V gene's germline CDR1 is MNHEY and CDR2 SVGAGI. The CDR3 region is CASSIAGGGQPQHF. The CDR3 DNA reads TGTGCCAGCAGTATCGCAGGGGGAGGCCAGCCCCAGCATTTT.

The rearrangement links TRBV7-8 to TRBJ2-7; unclear D gene. Trimming took off 5 bases at V and 1 base at J, with 12 bases between the two ends. The CDR3 loop spans 14 amino acids. The germline V gene encodes CDR1 SGHVS and CDR2 FQNEAQ. CDR3 sequence: CASSPQEVSYEQYF. For the CDR3, the DNA is TGTGCCAGCAGCCCCCAAGAGGTATCCTACGAGCAGTACTTC.

The V gene is TRBV6-5, the J gene TRBJ1-5, with D maybe TRBD1 (6 bases). The CDR3 sequence is 13 residues long. Trimming removed 7 bases from V and 3 bases from J, with 10 bases in between. CDR1 and CDR2 from the germline V gene are MNHEY and SVGAGI. The CDR3 protein is CASTGDVNQPQHF. In DNA, the CDR3 is TGTGCCAGCACAGGGGATGTCAATCAGCCCCAGCATTTT.

CDR3 nucleotides: TGTGCCAGCAGCCAAGAGCGGGGGACTACAACCTACAATGAGCAGTTCTTC. Its protein is CASSQERGTTTYNEQFF. The chain couples TRBV3-1 (or the pseudogene TRBV3-2) to TRBJ2-1; TRBD2 agrees at 7 bases. J gave up 2 bases and V 0 bases, and 7 bases lay outside the gene matches. The CDR3 spans 17 residues. The germline V gene has CDR1 LGHDT and CDR2 YNNKEL (reference sequence).

The chain links TRBV11-3 to TRBJ2-1; TRBD2 matches 15 bases. This CDR3 spans 19 amino acids. In germline, CDR1 is SGHNT, CDR2 YENEEA. J lost 0 bases, V lost 5 bases, and 8 bases had no gene match. The CDR3 loop is CASSPGTSGRYGSYNEQFF. In DNA, the CDR3 is TGTGCCAGCAGCCCGGGGACTAGCGGGAGGTATGGCTCCTACAATGAGCAGTTCTTC.

V gene TRBV9 combines with J gene TRBJ2-1; weak D call: TRBD2 (6 bases). In germline, CDR1 is SGDLS, CDR2 YYNGEE. V was shortened by 4 bases and J by 7 bases, with 12 bases between the two germline ends. The CDR3 is 13 amino acids. CDR3 nucleotide sequence: TGTGCCAGCAGCCAAACCGGGGGTAATGAGCAGTTCTTC. Protein: CASSQTGGNEQFF.

The chain couples TRBV29-1 to TRBJ2-7; D not resolved. Trimming took off 4 bases at V and 2 bases at J, with 9 bases between the two ends. The germline gives CDR1 SQVTM, CDR2 ANQGSEA. The CDR3 runs to 12 residues. The CDR3 DNA reads as TGCAGCGTTGCTGGTCCGGCCTACGAGCAGTACTTC. Residues: CSVAGPAYEQYF.

This clone was recorded once. The V and J genes are TRBV6-5 and TRBJ2-3; D possibly corresponds to TRBD2 (5 bases). Germline lookup yields CDR1 MNHEY and CDR2 SVGAGI. Trimming removed 8 bases from V and 4 bases from J, with 16 bases in between. The CDR3 has 14 amino acids. CDR3 coding DNA: TGTGCCAGCCCGAAATCACCGGAGGCAGATACGCAGTATTTT. Protein product: CASPKSPEADTQYF.